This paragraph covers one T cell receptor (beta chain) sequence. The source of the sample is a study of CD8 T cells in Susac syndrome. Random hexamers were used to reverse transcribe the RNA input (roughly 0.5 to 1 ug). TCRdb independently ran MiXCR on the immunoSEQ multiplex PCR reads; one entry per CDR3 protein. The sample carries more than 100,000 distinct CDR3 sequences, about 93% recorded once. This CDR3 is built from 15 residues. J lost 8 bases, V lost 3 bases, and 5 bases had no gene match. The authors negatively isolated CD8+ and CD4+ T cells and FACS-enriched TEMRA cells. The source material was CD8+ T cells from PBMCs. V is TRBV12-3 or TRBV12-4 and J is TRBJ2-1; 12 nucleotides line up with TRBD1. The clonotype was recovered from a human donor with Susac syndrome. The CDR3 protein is CASSLSGTGGDEQFF. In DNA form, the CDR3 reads TGTGCCAGCAGTTTGTCGGGGACAGGGGGCGATGAGCAGTTCTTC.